This TCR beta chain was identified during a study of T-cell memory formation after mild COVID-19. The study, taken as a whole, reports: CM and EM subsets held most contracting CD4+ clones; EMRA held CD8+ ones. Clones contracting across day 15 to 85 had a balanced CD4/CD8 profile; later expanding clones leaned CD4+.

Germline lookup yields CDR1 SGDLS and CDR2 YYNGEE. The CDR3 length is 14 residues. V was shortened by 2 bases and J by 2 bases, with 11 bases between the two germline ends. TCRdb reprocessed the 5' RACE reads via MiXCR and lists one record per CDR3 protein. The sample has about 110,000 distinct CDR3 sequences; around 12% are singletons. Many counts were recorded for this clonotype. What it binds is not known. The sequence derives from an adult woman who had mild COVID-19 (a few samples of this study predate the infection). Cell type and time point are not known. Sequenced: PBMCs or a T cell subset sorted from them (not recorded which). This chain connects TRBV9 to TRBJ2-7; D not certain. The CDR3 region is CASSVSAAAYEQYF. The CDR3 DNA follows: TGTGCCAGCAGCGTCTCGGCTGCCGCCTACGAGCAGTACTTC.